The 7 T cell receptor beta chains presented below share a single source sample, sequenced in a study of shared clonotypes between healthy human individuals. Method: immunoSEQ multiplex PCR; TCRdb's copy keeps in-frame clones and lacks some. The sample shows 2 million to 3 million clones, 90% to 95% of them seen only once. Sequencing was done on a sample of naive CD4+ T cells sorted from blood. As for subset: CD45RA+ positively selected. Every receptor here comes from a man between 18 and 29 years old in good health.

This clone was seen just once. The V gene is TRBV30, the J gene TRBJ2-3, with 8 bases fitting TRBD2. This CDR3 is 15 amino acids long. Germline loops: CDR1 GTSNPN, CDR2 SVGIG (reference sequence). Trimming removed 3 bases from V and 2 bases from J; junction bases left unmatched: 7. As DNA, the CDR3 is TGTGCCTGGAGGCCCGGGAGGGTTCTCACAGATACGCAGTATTTT. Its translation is CAWRPGRVLTDTQYF.

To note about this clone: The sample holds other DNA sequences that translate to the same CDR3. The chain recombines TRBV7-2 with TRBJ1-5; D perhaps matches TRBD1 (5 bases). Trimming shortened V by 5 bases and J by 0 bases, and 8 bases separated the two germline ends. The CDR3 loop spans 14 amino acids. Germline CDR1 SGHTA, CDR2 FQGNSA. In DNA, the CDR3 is TGTGCCAGCAGCGTTGACAGTAGCAATCAGCCCCAGCATTTT. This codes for CASSVDSSNQPQHF.

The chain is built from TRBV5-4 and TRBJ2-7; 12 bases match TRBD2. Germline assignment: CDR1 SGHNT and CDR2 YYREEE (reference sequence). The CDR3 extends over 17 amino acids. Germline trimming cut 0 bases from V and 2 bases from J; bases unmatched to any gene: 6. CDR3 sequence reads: CASSLVRASGRAYEQYF. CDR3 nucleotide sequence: TGTGCCAGCAGCTTGGTTAGGGCTAGCGGGAGGGCCTACGAGCAGTACTTC. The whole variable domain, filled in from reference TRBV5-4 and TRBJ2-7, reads ETGVTQSPTHLIKTRGQQVTLRCSSQSGHNTVSWYQQALGQGPQFIFQYYREEENGRGNFPPRFSGLQFPNYSSELNVNALELDDSALYLCASSLVRASGRAYEQYFGPGTRLTVT.

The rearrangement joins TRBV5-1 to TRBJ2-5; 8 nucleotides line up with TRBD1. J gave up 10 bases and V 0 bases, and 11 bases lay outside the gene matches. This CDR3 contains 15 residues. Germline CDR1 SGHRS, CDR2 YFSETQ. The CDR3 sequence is CASSLGTGSRDIQYF. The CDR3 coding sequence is TGCGCCAGCAGCTTGGGGACAGGGTCGCGTGATATCCAGTACTTC.

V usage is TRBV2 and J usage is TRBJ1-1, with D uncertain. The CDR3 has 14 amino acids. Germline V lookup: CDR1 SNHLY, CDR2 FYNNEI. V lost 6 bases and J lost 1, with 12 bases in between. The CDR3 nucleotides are TGTGCCAGCAGCCCCTTTCGGCGGAACACTGAAGCTTTCTTT. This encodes CASSPFRRNTEAFF.

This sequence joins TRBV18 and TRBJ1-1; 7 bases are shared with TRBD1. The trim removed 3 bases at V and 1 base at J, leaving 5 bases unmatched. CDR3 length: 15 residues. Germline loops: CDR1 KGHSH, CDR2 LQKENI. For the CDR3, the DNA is TGTGCCAGCTCACCGACGGGACAGCCGAACACTGAAGCTTTCTTT. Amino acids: CASSPTGQPNTEAFF. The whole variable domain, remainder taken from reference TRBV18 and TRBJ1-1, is NAGVMQNPRHLVRRRGQEARLRCSPMKGHSHVYWYRQLPEEGLKFMVYLQKENIIDESGMPKERFSAEFPKEGPSILRIQQVVRGDSAAYFCASSPTGQPNTEAFFGQGTRLTVV.

This chain's CDR3 is CASSRQANTGELFF. The CDR3 DNA reads as TGTGCCAGCAGTCGACAGGCGAACACCGGGGAGCTGTTTTTT. The genes are TRBV7-6 and TRBJ2-2; D is possibly TRBD1 (6 bases). With 6 bases removed from V and 0 bases from J, the gap between germline ends came to 8 bases. Germline values: CDR1 SGHVS, CDR2 FNYEAQ. This CDR3 is 14 amino acids long.